The 16 T cell receptor beta chains in this list originate from one sample, sequenced in a study of shared clonotypes between healthy human individuals. The method was immunoSEQ multiplex PCR; TCRdb's version includes in-frame clones alone and lacks a portion of them. The sample has 2.5 million or so clones, approximately 92% seen once. Sequencing was done on a sample of naive CD4+ T cells sorted from blood. Subset meaning: CD45RA+ positively selected. Receptors were obtained from a man younger than 30 in good health.

The chain has TRBV6-1 and TRBJ2-1; 11 bases line up with TRBD2. V lost 7 bases to trimming and J lost 7 bases; unmatched junction nucleotides: 9. The germline V gene encodes CDR1 MNHNS and CDR2 SASEGT. The CDR3 length is 15 residues. The CDR3: CASTLISGGANEQFF. The CDR3 nucleotides are TGTGCCAGCACCCTAATTAGCGGGGGGGCGAATGAGCAGTTCTTC.

V usage is TRBV6-5 and J usage is TRBJ2-2; 7 positions agree with TRBD1. The CDR3 consists of 14 residues. Germline V gives CDR1 MNHEY, CDR2 SVGAGI. V shed 5 bases, J shed 9 bases, and the junction held 9 bases outside the gene matches. As DNA, the CDR3 is TGTGCCAGCAGTACACAGGGGTGGGGATGGGAGCTGTTTTTT. It encodes CASSTQGWGWELFF.

The rearrangement links TRBV18 to TRBJ2-5; D unclear. The germline V gene encodes CDR1 KGHSH and CDR2 LQKENI. The CDR3 has 15 amino acids. The ends were cut back, 3 bases at V and 1 base at J, with 12 bases in the middle. CDR3 bases: TGTGCCAGCTCACCGGACCAATCCATCCAAGAGACCCAGTACTTC. This encodes CASSPDQSIQETQYF.

This sequence joins TRBV10-3 and TRBJ2-7; 12 positions agree with TRBD1. The CDR3 contains 16 residues. V trimming: 5 bases; J trimming: 5 bases; junction bases outside the gene matches: 10. Germline CDR1 reads ENHRY; CDR2 reads SYGVKD. The CDR3 bases are TGTGCCATCAGTCCACGACCCGGGACAGGGGGCCACGAGCAGTACTTC. Protein sequence: CAISPRPGTGGHEQYF.

The rearrangement joins TRBV6-1 to TRBJ1-5, with D possibly matching TRBD1 (6 bases). V lost 4 bases and J lost 2, with 12 bases in between. Germline V CDR1 and CDR2: MNHNS, SASEGT. This CDR3 has 15 amino acids. This CDR3 is CASSGRRGGNQPQHF. CDR3 bases: TGTGCCAGCAGTGGACGTAGGGGGGGCAATCAGCCCCAGCATTTT.

This CDR3 reads CASSTRRLPTNEKLFF. The CDR3 DNA reads TGTGCCAGTAGTACCCGACGGCTACCAACTAATGAAAAACTGTTTTTT. This chain joins TRBV19 and TRBJ1-4, with no clear D. The CDR3 length is 16 residues. The ends were cut back, 4 bases at V and 0 bases at J, with 12 bases in the middle. Per the germline V gene, CDR1 is LNHDA and CDR2 is SQIVND (reference sequence).

The genes are TRBV5-4 and TRBJ1-2; the D gene is possibly TRBD1 (5 bases). Germline V CDR1 and CDR2: SGHNT, YYREEE (reference sequence). V was shortened by 5 bases and J by 2 bases, with 13 bases between the two germline ends. This CDR3 is 14 amino acids long. CDR3 sequence (DNA): TGTGCCAGCAGTCCGGGTGGGGACAACTATGGCTACACCTTC. It codes for CASSPGGDNYGYTF.

The sample holds a few counts of this clone. The sample carries other DNA sequences with the same CDR3. This sequence joins TRBV6-5 and TRBJ1-5; D might be TRBD1 (5 bases). This CDR3 is 14 amino acids long. Per the germline V gene, CDR1 is MNHEY and CDR2 is SVGAGI. Between the trimmed V and J ends, which lost 0 bases and 4 bases, there was a span of 7 bases. In nucleotides, the CDR3 is TGTGCCAGCAGTTACTCGCAGGGTAATCAGCCCCAGCATTTT. Translated: CASSYSQGNQPQHF.

The rearrangement uses TRBV30 and TRBJ2-1; 9 nucleotides align to TRBD1. The junction had 1 base not matched to a gene; V was cut back by 5 bases and J by 5 bases. Germline V gene data show CDR1 as GTSNPN and CDR2 as SVGIG (reference sequence). CDR3 length equals 12 residues. The CDR3 coding sequence is TGTGCCTGGGGACAGGGGAACAATGAGCAGTTCTTC. Protein sequence: CAWGQGNNEQFF.

V usage is TRBV6-6 and J usage is TRBJ2-7; 12 bases are shared with TRBD2. The CDR3 extends over 14 amino acids. V shed 7 bases, J shed 5 bases, and the junction held 6 bases outside the gene matches. CDR1 MNHNY and CDR2 SVGAGI come from the germline V gene (reference sequence). CDR3 sequence: CASTSSGGADEQYF. The DNA of the CDR3 is TGTGCCAGCACATCTAGCGGGGGGGCGGACGAGCAGTACTTC.

The rearrangement uses TRBV5-4 and TRBJ2-5, with TRBD2 as a possible D gene (6 bases). The assigned J gene may be wrong: the sequence end matches TRBJ2-7 better. Germline assignment: CDR1 SGHNT and CDR2 YYREEE (reference sequence). The CDR3 covers 14 residues. The CDR3 region is CASSLQRAPYEQYF. CDR3 DNA sequence: TGTGCCAGCAGCTTGCAGCGGGCCCCCTACGAGCAGTACTTC.

The rearrangement uses TRBV6-5 and TRBJ2-7, with D possibly matching TRBD2 (6 bases). This CDR3 contains 15 residues. The V end was cut by 5 bases, the J end by 7 bases, with 21 bases between. The germline V gene has CDR1 MNHEY and CDR2 SVGAGI. CDR3 residues: CASSRLGGSSIEQYF. CDR3 sequence (DNA): TGTGCCAGCAGTCGACTTGGAGGGAGCAGTATTGAGCAGTACTTC.

This clone was picked up a small number of times. This chain uses TRBV6-1 with TRBJ1-1, with D maybe TRBD1 (5 bases). V shed 0 bases and J shed 10 bases, with 9 bases lying between them. CDR1 MNHNS and CDR2 SASEGT come from the germline V gene. The CDR3 is 12 amino acids. Here the CDR3 reads CASSEAGGVAFF. CDR3 nucleotide sequence: TGTGCCAGCAGTGAAGCGGGAGGGGTAGCTTTCTTT.

This clone was picked up one time. This chain uses TRBV2 with TRBJ2-2; D not certain. Trimming took 7 bases from V and 0 from J, leaving 9 bases between them. Germline V gene data show CDR1 as SNHLY and CDR2 as FYNNEI. The CDR3 totals 14 residues. In DNA, the CDR3 is TGTGCCAGCAACACAGCCGCGAACACCGGGGAGCTGTTTTTT. Residues: CASNTAANTGELFF.

A word on this clone: The same CDR3 is also encoded by other DNA sequences in this sample. J is TRBJ1-5 and V is TRBV9; 9 bases are shared with TRBD1. The J segment lost 3 bases and the V segment lost 8 bases, leaving 9 bases of the junction unmatched. CDR1 SGDLS and CDR2 YYNGEE come from the germline V gene. The CDR3 is 15 amino acids. This CDR3 is CASSPGQGSNQPQHF. The CDR3 region has the DNA TGTGCCAGTTCCCCGGGACAGGGCTCCAATCAGCCCCAGCATTTT. The full variable domain, rest sourced from reference TRBV9 and TRBJ1-5, is DSGVTQTPKHLITATGQRVTLRCSPRSGDLSVYWYQQSLDQGLQFLIQYYNGEERAKGNILERFSAQQFPDLHSELNLSSLELGDSALYFCASSPGQGSNQPQHFGDGTRLSIL.

The chain carries TRBV7-9 and TRBJ1-2; 7 bases map to TRBD1. The CDR3 sequence is 15 residues long. J was trimmed by 4 bases and V by 3 bases; bases with no gene match: 8. The germline CDR1 and CDR2 sequences are SEHNR and FQNEAQ (reference sequence). CDR3 in amino acids: CASSFIGRQGYGYTF. CDR3 nucleotide sequence: TGTGCCAGCAGCTTTATAGGTCGACAGGGCTATGGCTACACCTTC.